These T cell receptor beta chains were read from a single sample in a study of T-cell reconstitution after alpha-beta-depleted transplantation in children. MiXCR, run by TCRdb on the PCR reads, gives a single entry per CDR3 protein. This table has fewer than 500,000 distinct CDR3 sequences, roughly 44% appearing once. Sequencing used PBMCs, obtained before TCRalphabeta/CD19-depleted stem cell transplant. All receptors derive from a girl aged 2 to 10 with aplastic anemia, due to receive a stem cell transplant. Each CDR3 is given with its conserved first and last residue. Each record gives: J gene, clone size, V gene, D gene, CDR3 protein, CDR3 DNA. A D gene is named only where the DNA matches it firmly. Some rows mark clone size as missing; the rest say once, few, many or name a class of expanded clone.

J gene: TRBJ2-3
clone size: .
V gene: TRBV29-1
D gene: .
CDR3 protein: CSVEGDTSTDTQYF
CDR3 DNA: TGCAGCGTCGAAGGGGACACTAGCACAGATACGCAGTATTTT

J gene: TRBJ2-2
clone size: few
V gene: TRBV7-6
D gene: .
CDR3 protein: CASSLVGYLNTGELFF
CDR3 DNA: TGTGCCAGCAGCTTAGTGGGCTACCTAAACACCGGGGAGCTGTTTTTT

J gene: TRBJ2-3
clone size: .
V gene: TRBV29-1
D gene: .
CDR3 protein: CSVRIGDTQYF
CDR3 DNA: TGCAGCGTTCGGATAGGGGATACGCAGTATTTT

J gene: TRBJ2-5
clone size: .
V gene: TRBV5-5
D gene: TRBD1
CDR3 protein: CASSSGTGDRETQYF
CDR3 DNA: TGTGCCAGCAGCTCTGGGACAGGGGATCGGGAGACCCAGTACTTC

J gene: TRBJ2-1
clone size: .
V gene: TRBV27
D gene: TRBD2
CDR3 protein: CASSFGLAGYNEQFF
CDR3 DNA: TGTGCCAGCAGTTTTGGGCTAGCGGGCTACAATGAGCAGTTCTTC

J gene: TRBJ2-7
clone size: .
V gene: TRBV6-1
D gene: .
CDR3 protein: CASSPLDVYEQYF
CDR3 DNA: TGTGCCAGCAGTCCCCTAGACGTCTACGAGCAGTACTTC

J gene: TRBJ2-3
clone size: many
V gene: TRBV5-5
D gene: TRBD2
CDR3 protein: CASSPPSGSQGDTQYF
CDR3 DNA: TGTGCCAGCAGCCCCCCCAGCGGGAGTCAAGGAGATACGCAGTATTTT

J gene: TRBJ2-5
clone size: .
V gene: TRBV5-6
D gene: TRBD2
CDR3 protein: CASSLRLAGGETQYF
CDR3 DNA: TGTGCCAGCAGCCTACGACTAGCGGGTGGGGAGACCCAGTACTTC

J gene: TRBJ2-1
clone size: many
V gene: TRBV7-9
D gene: .
CDR3 protein: CASNTAGTQGSYNEQFF
CDR3 DNA: TGTGCCAGCAACACCGCCGGGACTCAAGGCTCCTACAATGAGCAGTTCTTC

J gene: TRBJ1-2
clone size: .
V gene: TRBV6-1
D gene: .
CDR3 protein: CASSDLFEGGYTF
CDR3 DNA: TGTGCCAGCAGTGATCTCTTTGAGGGGGGCTACACCTTC

J gene: TRBJ2-5
clone size: .
V gene: TRBV20-1
D gene: TRBD2
CDR3 protein: CSATWTSGGGGETQYF
CDR3 DNA: TGCAGTGCTACCTGGACTAGCGGGGGAGGCGGTGAGACCCAGTACTTC

J gene: TRBJ2-2
clone size: few
V gene: TRBV6-5
D gene: .
CDR3 protein: CASSYRDTGAGELFF
CDR3 DNA: TGTGCCAGCAGTTACCGGGACACGGGGGCCGGGGAGCTGTTTTTT

J gene: TRBJ2-3
clone size: .
V gene: TRBV7-8
D gene: TRBD2
CDR3 protein: CASSPMRGSLGGTQYF
CDR3 DNA: TGTGCCAGCAGCCCCATGCGGGGGTCCCTGGGAGGTACGCAGTATTTT

J gene: TRBJ2-1
clone size: .
V gene: TRBV5-6
D gene: TRBD2
CDR3 protein: CASSPPPVLAGGPSYNEQFF
CDR3 DNA: TGTGCCAGCAGCCCCCCTCCGGTACTAGCGGGAGGGCCCTCCTACAATGAGCAGTTCTTC

J gene: TRBJ1-1
clone size: .
V gene: TRBV9
D gene: TRBD1
CDR3 protein: CASSAQQGANTEAFF
CDR3 DNA: TGTGCCAGCAGCGCACAACAGGGGGCGAACACTGAAGCTTTCTTT

J gene: TRBJ2-7
clone size: .
V gene: TRBV29-1
D gene: TRBD1
CDR3 protein: CSVGQGSSYEQYF
CDR3 DNA: TGCAGCGTTGGACAGGGGAGCTCCTACGAGCAGTACTTC

J gene: TRBJ2-1
clone size: .
V gene: TRBV5-1
D gene: .
CDR3 protein: CASSLDKGREQFF
CDR3 DNA: TGCGCCAGCAGCTTGGATAAGGGCCGGGAGCAGTTCTTC

J gene: TRBJ2-1
clone size: .
V gene: TRBV11-2
D gene: TRBD2
CDR3 protein: CASSLPTSGSEQFF
CDR3 DNA: TGTGCCAGCAGCCTACCCACTAGCGGGAGCGAGCAGTTCTTC

J gene: TRBJ2-7
clone size: .
V gene: TRBV5-1
D gene: .
CDR3 protein: CASSLGILSYEQYF
CDR3 DNA: TGCGCCAGCAGCTTGGGGATTCTGTCCTACGAGCAGTACTTC

J gene: TRBJ1-3
clone size: many
V gene: TRBV9
D gene: .
CDR3 protein: CASSVGTQSSGNTIYF
CDR3 DNA: TGTGCCAGCAGCGTAGGGACACAGAGCTCTGGAAACACCATATATTTT

J gene: TRBJ2-5
clone size: few
V gene: TRBV6-6
D gene: TRBD2
CDR3 protein: CASRGLVETQYF
CDR3 DNA: TGTGCCAGCCGAGGACTAGTTGAGACCCAGTACTTC

J gene: TRBJ2-7
clone size: .
V gene: TRBV10-3
D gene: .
CDR3 protein: CAISGLSRGPYEQYF
CDR3 DNA: TGTGCCATCAGTGGCCTCTCCCGAGGGCCCTACGAGCAGTACTTC

J gene: TRBJ2-3
clone size: .
V gene: TRBV29-1
D gene: .
CDR3 protein: CSVESGSDTQYF
CDR3 DNA: TGCAGCGTTGAAAGTGGGTCAGATACGCAGTATTTT

J gene: TRBJ1-2
clone size: .
V gene: TRBV29-1
D gene: .
CDR3 protein: CSVDSGVEHGYTF
CDR3 DNA: TGCAGCGTTGATTCTGGGGTAGAGCATGGCTACACCTTC

J gene: TRBJ2-3
clone size: many
V gene: TRBV20-1
D gene: TRBD2
CDR3 protein: CSADRLAPLPLEFADTQYF
CDR3 DNA: TGCAGTGCTGACCGACTAGCGCCTCTACCTTTGGAGTTCGCAGATACGCAGTATTTT

J gene: TRBJ1-5
clone size: many
V gene: TRBV10-3
D gene: .
CDR3 protein: CAIKVTGNQPQHF
CDR3 DNA: TGTGCCATCAAAGTCACGGGTAATCAGCCCCAGCATTTT

J gene: TRBJ1-2
clone size: few
V gene: TRBV20-1
D gene: .
CDR3 protein: CSARDWADYGYTF
CDR3 DNA: TGCAGTGCTAGAGATTGGGCAGACTATGGCTACACCTTC

J gene: TRBJ2-3
clone size: .
V gene: TRBV11-2
D gene: TRBD2
CDR3 protein: CASSFPSGGIYTQYF
CDR3 DNA: TGTGCCAGCAGCTTCCCTAGCGGGGGGATCTATACGCAGTATTTT

J gene: TRBJ1-1
clone size: .
V gene: TRBV4-2
D gene: .
CDR3 protein: CASSQEMWQTYGNTEAFF
CDR3 DNA: TGTGCCAGCAGCCAAGAAATGTGGCAGACGTATGGGAACACTGAAGCTTTCTTT

J gene: TRBJ2-2
clone size: .
V gene: TRBV9
D gene: .
CDR3 protein: CASSVEWLPNTGELFF
CDR3 DNA: TGTGCCAGCAGCGTAGAGTGGCTACCTAACACCGGGGAGCTGTTTTTT

J gene: TRBJ2-3
clone size: few
V gene: TRBV5-6
D gene: .
CDR3 protein: CASSFEGDTQYF
CDR3 DNA: TGTGCCAGCAGCTTCGAGGGGGATACGCAGTATTTT

J gene: TRBJ2-3
clone size: .
V gene: TRBV7-8
D gene: .
CDR3 protein: CASSPSDGITDTQYF
CDR3 DNA: TGTGCCAGCAGCCCGTCGGACGGGATCACAGATACGCAGTATTTT

J gene: TRBJ2-7
clone size: .
V gene: TRBV5-5
D gene: TRBD1
CDR3 protein: CASSLTGGPLEQYF
CDR3 DNA: TGTGCCAGCAGCCTGACAGGGGGCCCCCTGGAGCAGTACTTC

J gene: TRBJ2-1
clone size: .
V gene: TRBV5-1
D gene: TRBD2
CDR3 protein: CASSSTSGRSGEQFF
CDR3 DNA: TGCGCCAGCAGCTCCACTAGCGGGAGGTCGGGTGAGCAGTTCTTC

J gene: TRBJ2-5
clone size: .
V gene: TRBV29-1
D gene: TRBD2
CDR3 protein: CSAARLADQETQYF
CDR3 DNA: TGCAGCGCCGCCCGGCTAGCGGACCAAGAGACCCAGTACTTC

J gene: TRBJ2-1
clone size: many
V gene: TRBV20-1
D gene: TRBD2
CDR3 protein: CSARTSGNQGNEQFF
CDR3 DNA: TGCAGTGCTAGGACTAGCGGGAACCAGGGCAATGAGCAGTTCTTC

J gene: TRBJ1-5
clone size: .
V gene: TRBV11-3
D gene: .
CDR3 protein: CASSLRRRNQPQHF
CDR3 DNA: TGTGCCAGCAGCTTAAGACGTCGCAATCAGCCCCAGCATTTT

J gene: TRBJ2-2
clone size: few
V gene: TRBV11-2
D gene: .
CDR3 protein: CASSLGINTGELFF
CDR3 DNA: TGTGCCAGCAGCTTAGGAATTAACACCGGGGAGCTGTTTTTT

J gene: TRBJ1-2
clone size: many
V gene: TRBV28
D gene: TRBD1
CDR3 protein: CASSKQGGYTF
CDR3 DNA: TGTGCCAGCAGTAAACAGGGGGGCTACACCTTC

J gene: TRBJ2-2
clone size: once
V gene: TRBV4-1
D gene: .
CDR3 protein: CASSQALVQVVRAGELFF
CDR3 DNA: TGCGCCAGCAGCCAAGCTTTGGTTCAGGTGGTTCGCGCCGGGGAGCTGTTTTTT

J gene: TRBJ2-2
clone size: few
V gene: TRBV7-2
D gene: .
CDR3 protein: CASSLVDGGELFF
CDR3 DNA: TGTGCCAGCAGCTTAGTGGACGGCGGGGAGCTGTTTTTT

J gene: TRBJ2-6
clone size: .
V gene: TRBV20-1
D gene: .
CDR3 protein: CSATRVLSSGANVLTF
CDR3 DNA: TGCAGTGCTACCAGGGTCTTAAGCTCTGGGGCCAACGTCCTGACTTTC

J gene: TRBJ1-2
clone size: .
V gene: TRBV29-1
D gene: .
CDR3 protein: CSVEGSGYGYTF
CDR3 DNA: TGCAGCGTTGAAGGGTCGGGGTATGGCTACACCTTC

J gene: TRBJ2-1
clone size: once
V gene: TRBV5-1
D gene: .
CDR3 protein: CASSLDVGPEQFF
CDR3 DNA: TGCGCCAGCAGCTTGGACGTGGGGCCTGAGCAGTTCTTC

J gene: TRBJ1-1
clone size: .
V gene: TRBV2
D gene: .
CDR3 protein: CATQGMNTEAFF
CDR3 DNA: TGTGCCACCCAGGGCATGAACACTGAAGCTTTCTTT

J gene: TRBJ1-5
clone size: many
V gene: TRBV6-2/TRBV6-3
D gene: .
CDR3 protein: CASSRTPNQPQHF
CDR3 DNA: TGTGCCAGCAGCCGTACGCCGAATCAGCCCCAGCATTTT

J gene: TRBJ2-2
clone size: few
V gene: TRBV5-1
D gene: TRBD1
CDR3 protein: CASSLESGPRGQTGELFF
CDR3 DNA: TGCGCCAGCAGCTTGGAGAGCGGTCCAAGGGGGCAAACCGGGGAGCTGTTTTTT

J gene: TRBJ2-1
clone size: .
V gene: TRBV12-2
D gene: .
CDR3 protein: CASRRQGRGPGEQFF
CDR3 DNA: TGTGCAAGTCGTCGACAGGGAAGGGGCCCTGGTGAGCAGTTCTTC

J gene: TRBJ1-1
clone size: many
V gene: TRBV4-1
D gene: .
CDR3 protein: CASSQVSPGMNTEAFF
CDR3 DNA: TGCGCCAGCAGCCAAGTATCACCCGGCATGAACACTGAAGCTTTCTTT

J gene: TRBJ1-3
clone size: .
V gene: TRBV5-5
D gene: TRBD1
CDR3 protein: CASSLPGQSSGNTIHF
CDR3 DNA: TGTGCCAGCAGCTTGCCGGGACAGAGCTCTGGAAACACCATACATTTT

J gene: TRBJ2-3
clone size: few
V gene: TRBV27
D gene: .
CDR3 protein: CASSLKGTDTQYF
CDR3 DNA: TGTGCCAGCAGTTTAAAGGGGACAGATACGCAGTATTTT

J gene: TRBJ2-1
clone size: .
V gene: TRBV6-5
D gene: TRBD2
CDR3 protein: CASSYAGGDEQFF
CDR3 DNA: TGTGCCAGCAGTTACGCGGGGGGCGATGAGCAGTTCTTC

J gene: TRBJ2-1
clone size: many
V gene: TRBV14
D gene: .
CDR3 protein: CASSALRGEQFF
CDR3 DNA: TGTGCCAGCAGCGCGCTTAGAGGGGAGCAGTTCTTC

J gene: TRBJ2-1
clone size: many
V gene: TRBV20-1
D gene: .
CDR3 protein: CSASFRPHEQFF
CDR3 DNA: TGCAGTGCTAGTTTCCGGCCCCATGAGCAGTTCTTC

J gene: TRBJ2-7
clone size: .
V gene: TRBV18
D gene: .
CDR3 protein: CASSPTGRGYEQYF
CDR3 DNA: TGTGCCAGCTCACCAACTGGGCGCGGGTACGAGCAGTACTTC

J gene: TRBJ2-1
clone size: .
V gene: TRBV5-1
D gene: .
CDR3 protein: CASSLARATYNEQFF
CDR3 DNA: TGCGCCAGCAGCTTGGCCCGTGCAACCTACAATGAGCAGTTCTTC

J gene: TRBJ2-1
clone size: many
V gene: TRBV29-1
D gene: .
CDR3 protein: CSVGRRRGFVRDNEQFF
CDR3 DNA: TGCAGCGTTGGAAGGAGGAGGGGTTTTGTTAGGGACAATGAGCAGTTCTTC

J gene: TRBJ2-7
clone size: .
V gene: TRBV3-1
D gene: TRBD1
CDR3 protein: CASSQWDRVHEQYF
CDR3 DNA: TGTGCCAGCAGCCAGTGGGACAGGGTGCACGAGCAGTACTTC

J gene: TRBJ2-3
clone size: many
V gene: TRBV29-1
D gene: .
CDR3 protein: CSVGSARATDTQYF
CDR3 DNA: TGCAGCGTTGGGTCTGCACGCGCGACAGATACGCAGTATTTT